This is a list of T cell receptor beta chains from one sample in a study of blood T cell repertoires in COVID-19. Libraries were prepared by immunoSEQ multiplex PCR; TCRdb keeps only in-frame clonotypes and omits some of them. The sample yields 240,000 or so clones, approximately 84% seen once. The sequenced material came from PBMCs or T cells enriched from blood (not recorded which). These TCRs come from a woman in her 40s with acute COVID-19. Both conserved end residues are part of each CDR3. A D gene is named only where the DNA matches it firmly. Rows give clone size only sometimes, using once, few, many, or a class for an expanded clone.

J gene: TRBJ2-7; V gene: TRBV5-1; D gene: -; clone size: -; CDR3 protein: CASSPRDSSYEQYF; CDR3 DNA: TGCGCCAGCAGCCCGCGGGACAGCTCCTACGAGCAGTACTTC
J gene: TRBJ2-1; V gene: TRBV11-3; D gene: TRBD2; clone size: -; CDR3 protein: CASSFPPISGMEVANEQFF; CDR3 DNA: TGTGCCAGCAGCTTCCCTCCTATTAGCGGGATGGAAGTTGCCAATGAGCAGTTCTTC
J gene: TRBJ2-7; V gene: TRBV7-8; D gene: -; clone size: -; CDR3 protein: CASSFTGVTYF; CDR3 DNA: TGTGCCAGCAGCTTTACGGGAGTAACGTACTTC
J gene: TRBJ1-2; V gene: TRBV19; D gene: -; clone size: -; CDR3 protein: CASSIAARGYGYTF; CDR3 DNA: TGTGCCAGTAGTATAGCGGCTAGGGGCTATGGCTACACCTTC
J gene: TRBJ2-1; V gene: TRBV12-1; D gene: -; clone size: -; CDR3 protein: CASSDAPEAPADNEQFF; CDR3 DNA: TGTGCCAGCAGCGACGCGCCGGAGGCTCCGGCCGACAATGAGCAGTTCTTC
J gene: TRBJ2-3; V gene: TRBV19; D gene: TRBD2; clone size: -; CDR3 protein: CASSILAGAGGTDTQYF; CDR3 DNA: TGTGCCAGTAGTATTTTAGCGGGAGCCGGGGGCACAGATACGCAGTATTTT
J gene: TRBJ2-5; V gene: TRBV11-2; D gene: TRBD1; clone size: -; CDR3 protein: CASSLYRDRGETQYF; CDR3 DNA: TGTGCCAGCAGCTTATACCGGGACAGGGGTGAGACCCAGTACTTC
J gene: TRBJ2-2; V gene: TRBV11-2; D gene: -; clone size: -; CDR3 protein: CASSFSRSNTGELFF; CDR3 DNA: TGTGCCAGCAGCTTCTCCAGATCGAACACCGGGGAGCTGTTTTTT
J gene: TRBJ2-5; V gene: TRBV3-1/TRBV3-2; D gene: TRBD1; clone size: few; CDR3 protein: CASSQDKGAQQETQYF; CDR3 DNA: TGTGCCAGCAGCCAAGATAAGGGGGCTCAACAAGAGACCCAGTACTTC
J gene: TRBJ2-7; V gene: TRBV27; D gene: TRBD2; clone size: -; CDR3 protein: CASSLRALPGLAGLPYEQYF; CDR3 DNA: TGTGCCAGCAGTCTTAGGGCCCTTCCGGGACTAGCGGGGCTCCCCTACGAGCAGTACTTC
J gene: TRBJ1-5; V gene: TRBV7-2; D gene: TRBD1; clone size: -; CDR3 protein: CASSLVGGGSPNQPQHF; CDR3 DNA: TGTGCCAGCAGCTTAGTTGGAGGGGGCTCCCCCAATCAGCCCCAGCATTTT
J gene: TRBJ2-3; V gene: TRBV5-8; D gene: -; clone size: -; CDR3 protein: CASSPNWREKGDTQYF; CDR3 DNA: TGTGCCAGCAGCCCGAATTGGCGGGAAAAAGGGGATACGCAGTATTTT
J gene: TRBJ2-7; V gene: TRBV5-1; D gene: -; clone size: -; CDR3 protein: CASSPPRDNSYEQYF; CDR3 DNA: TGCGCCAGCAGCCCGCCCCGGGACAACTCCTACGAGCAGTACTTC
J gene: TRBJ2-7; V gene: TRBV4-1; D gene: -; clone size: -; CDR3 protein: CASSQEYSTSYEQYF; CDR3 DNA: TGCGCCAGCAGCCAAGAATATAGCACCTCCTACGAGCAGTACTTC
J gene: TRBJ2-1; V gene: TRBV9; D gene: TRBD2; clone size: -; CDR3 protein: CASSVGGAGGPDEQFF; CDR3 DNA: TGTGCCAGCAGCGTAGGAGGAGCGGGAGGGCCGGATGAGCAGTTCTTC
J gene: TRBJ1-2; V gene: TRBV13; D gene: TRBD1; clone size: -; CDR3 protein: CASSLPGQADNYGYTF; CDR3 DNA: TGTGCCAGCAGCTTACCCGGACAGGCTGATAACTATGGCTACACCTTC
J gene: TRBJ1-3; V gene: TRBV25-1; D gene: -; clone size: once; CDR3 protein: CASSEDSALSGNTIYF; CDR3 DNA: TGTGCCAGCAGTGAGGACAGTGCACTCTCTGGAAACACCATATATTTT
J gene: TRBJ1-1; V gene: TRBV7-9; D gene: -; clone size: -; CDR3 protein: CASSYTSTEAFF; CDR3 DNA: TGTGCCAGCAGCTATACTAGCACTGAAGCTTTCTTT
J gene: TRBJ2-3; V gene: TRBV7-2; D gene: -; clone size: -; CDR3 protein: CASSSGTENTQYF; CDR3 DNA: TGTGCCAGCAGCTCGGGGACTGAGAATACGCAGTATTTT
J gene: TRBJ2-1; V gene: TRBV4-1; D gene: TRBD1; clone size: once; CDR3 protein: CASSQYRGREVSNEQFF; CDR3 DNA: TGCGCCAGCAGCCAGTACAGGGGGCGTGAAGTTAGTAATGAGCAGTTCTTC
J gene: TRBJ2-1; V gene: TRBV19; D gene: TRBD2; clone size: -; CDR3 protein: CASRGPSGSYEQFF; CDR3 DNA: TGTGCCAGTAGGGGGCCTAGCGGGAGCTATGAGCAGTTCTTC
J gene: TRBJ1-6; V gene: TRBV28; D gene: -; clone size: -; CDR3 protein: CASSPLEGSGSPLHF; CDR3 DNA: TGTGCCAGCAGTCCACTGGAGGGTAGCGGTTCACCCCTCCACTTT
J gene: TRBJ2-1; V gene: TRBV4-1; D gene: -; clone size: -; CDR3 protein: CASSQDRRNNEQFF; CDR3 DNA: TGCGCCAGCAGCCAAGATAGGAGAAACAATGAGCAGTTCTTC
J gene: TRBJ2-1; V gene: TRBV3-1/TRBV3-2; D gene: TRBD2; clone size: -; CDR3 protein: CASSSGGSGAGSSYNEQFF; CDR3 DNA: TGTGCCAGCAGCTCCGGGGGGTCCGGGGCGGGGAGCTCCTACAATGAGCAGTTCTTC
J gene: TRBJ1-1; V gene: TRBV12-5; D gene: TRBD1; clone size: -; CDR3 protein: CASGSSLQGQAFF; CDR3 DNA: TGTGCTAGTGGCAGTAGCCTACAGGGGCAAGCTTTCTTT
J gene: TRBJ2-1; V gene: TRBV5-8; D gene: TRBD1; clone size: once; CDR3 protein: CASSFAREGQGSYNEQFF; CDR3 DNA: TGTGCCAGCAGCTTCGCGAGGGAAGGACAGGGATCCTACAATGAGCAGTTCTTC
J gene: TRBJ2-1; V gene: TRBV27; D gene: TRBD1; clone size: -; CDR3 protein: CASGQGNNEQFF; CDR3 DNA: TGTGCCAGCGGACAGGGAAACAATGAGCAGTTCTTC
J gene: TRBJ2-5; V gene: TRBV9; D gene: TRBD2; clone size: -; CDR3 protein: CASSVAGATAETQYF; CDR3 DNA: TGTGCCAGCAGCGTGGCGGGAGCGACGGCCGAGACCCAGTACTTC
J gene: TRBJ1-2; V gene: TRBV9; D gene: TRBD1; clone size: -; CDR3 protein: CASSQGQDPSYGYTF; CDR3 DNA: TGTGCCAGCAGCCAGGGACAGGACCCTTCCTATGGCTACACCTTC
J gene: TRBJ2-3; V gene: TRBV11-3; D gene: TRBD2; clone size: -; CDR3 protein: CASRRDYTDTQYF; CDR3 DNA: TGTGCCAGCAGGCGGGACTACACAGATACGCAGTATTTT
J gene: TRBJ2-1; V gene: TRBV13; D gene: TRBD1; clone size: -; CDR3 protein: CASSLEGTGQNEQFF; CDR3 DNA: TGTGCCAGCAGCTTAGAGGGGACAGGGCAGAATGAGCAGTTCTTC
J gene: TRBJ2-1; V gene: TRBV7-9; D gene: TRBD1; clone size: once; CDR3 protein: CASLGGTGHNEQFF; CDR3 DNA: TGTGCCAGCTTGGGCGGGACAGGGCACAATGAGCAGTTCTTC
J gene: TRBJ1-1; V gene: TRBV2; D gene: -; clone size: -; CDR3 protein: CASRFLVAFF; CDR3 DNA: TGTGCCAGCAGGTTCCTAGTCGCTTTCTTT
J gene: TRBJ1-1; V gene: TRBV18; D gene: -; clone size: -; CDR3 protein: CASSPAGEMNTEAFF; CDR3 DNA: TGTGCCAGCTCACCGGCGGGGGAGATGAACACTGAAGCTTTCTTT
J gene: TRBJ2-7; V gene: TRBV5-1; D gene: -; clone size: -; CDR3 protein: CASSLASGVTYEQYF; CDR3 DNA: TGCGCCAGCAGCTTGGCCTCGGGAGTGACTTACGAGCAGTACTTC
J gene: TRBJ2-1; V gene: TRBV11-2; D gene: TRBD2; clone size: -; CDR3 protein: CASSPGTSGYNEQFF; CDR3 DNA: TGTGCCAGCAGCCCCGGGACTAGCGGGTACAATGAGCAGTTCTTC
J gene: TRBJ1-2; V gene: TRBV2; D gene: -; clone size: -; CDR3 protein: CASSETPVSYTF; CDR3 DNA: TGTGCCAGCAGTGAAACGCCAGTAAGCTACACCTTC
J gene: TRBJ2-1; V gene: TRBV7-3; D gene: TRBD1; clone size: once; CDR3 protein: CASSFTGTGYNEQFF; CDR3 DNA: TGTGCCAGCAGCTTCACCGGGACAGGGTACAATGAGCAGTTCTTC
J gene: TRBJ1-2; V gene: TRBV7-9; D gene: -; clone size: -; CDR3 protein: CASSLGIGGANGYTF; CDR3 DNA: TGTGCCAGCAGCTTGGGTATCGGGGGGGCTAATGGCTACACCTTC
J gene: TRBJ1-1; V gene: TRBV30; D gene: TRBD1; clone size: -; CDR3 protein: CAWSVTGGIAEAFF; CDR3 DNA: TGTGCCTGGAGTGTTACAGGGGGGATTGCTGAAGCTTTCTTT
J gene: TRBJ1-5; V gene: TRBV27; D gene: -; clone size: -; CDR3 protein: CASSHTGTQPQHF; CDR3 DNA: TGTGCCAGCAGCCACACAGGGACGCAGCCCCAGCATTTT
J gene: TRBJ2-3; V gene: TRBV6-4; D gene: -; clone size: -; CDR3 protein: CASSDSGVWTDTQYF; CDR3 DNA: TGTGCCAGCAGTGACTCAGGAGTTTGGACAGATACGCAGTATTTT
J gene: TRBJ2-7; V gene: TRBV2; D gene: -; clone size: -; CDR3 protein: CASRWGGNRVLYEQYF; CDR3 DNA: TGTGCCAGCCGCTGGGGCGGAAACAGGGTACTCTACGAGCAGTACTTC
J gene: TRBJ1-5; V gene: TRBV6-5; D gene: -; clone size: -; CDR3 protein: CASSRGDSNQPQHF; CDR3 DNA: TGTGCCAGCAGTAGGGGCGATAGCAATCAGCCCCAGCATTTT
J gene: TRBJ1-2; V gene: TRBV10-3; D gene: TRBD1; clone size: -; CDR3 protein: CAISTQGARYGYTF; CDR3 DNA: TGTGCCATCAGTACCCAGGGGGCGCGCTATGGCTACACCTTC
J gene: TRBJ2-1; V gene: TRBV3-1/TRBV3-2; D gene: TRBD2; clone size: -; CDR3 protein: CASSPRGASGRYNEQFF; CDR3 DNA: TGTGCCAGCAGCCCCCGCGGGGCTAGCGGGAGATACAATGAGCAGTTCTTC
J gene: TRBJ2-1; V gene: TRBV27; D gene: -; clone size: few; CDR3 protein: CASSLNRDPGEQFF; CDR3 DNA: TGTGCCAGCAGCCTAAACAGGGACCCCGGTGAGCAGTTCTTC
J gene: TRBJ2-7; V gene: TRBV7-8; D gene: -; clone size: -; CDR3 protein: CASSFGQGRAYEQYF; CDR3 DNA: TGTGCCAGCAGCTTCGGGCAGGGCAGGGCCTACGAGCAGTACTTC
J gene: TRBJ2-3; V gene: TRBV6-5; D gene: TRBD1; clone size: -; CDR3 protein: CASSGVGGNTDTQYF; CDR3 DNA: TGTGCCAGCAGCGGTGTAGGGGGCAACACAGATACGCAGTATTTT
J gene: TRBJ2-3; V gene: TRBV5-4; D gene: TRBD1; clone size: -; CDR3 protein: CASSTTGGADTQYF; CDR3 DNA: TGTGCCAGCAGCACGACAGGGGGCGCAGATACGCAGTATTTT
J gene: TRBJ1-5; V gene: TRBV10-3; D gene: -; clone size: -; CDR3 protein: CATARVVGQPQHF; CDR3 DNA: TGTGCCACTGCCCGGGTCGTTGGTCAGCCCCAGCATTTT
J gene: TRBJ2-1; V gene: TRBV4-1; D gene: -; clone size: -; CDR3 protein: CASSLLRGIYNEQFF; CDR3 DNA: TGCGCCAGCAGCCTCCTCCGCGGGATCTACAATGAGCAGTTCTTC
J gene: TRBJ2-3; V gene: TRBV12-5; D gene: TRBD2; clone size: -; CDR3 protein: CASGLGDAGGGDTQYF; CDR3 DNA: TGTGCTAGTGGTTTGGGGGATGCGGGAGGAGGAGATACGCAGTATTTT
J gene: TRBJ2-5; V gene: TRBV30; D gene: TRBD1; clone size: -; CDR3 protein: CAWSYPQGRQETQYF; CDR3 DNA: TGTGCCTGGAGTTACCCACAGGGGCGACAAGAGACCCAGTACTTC
J gene: TRBJ2-1; V gene: TRBV19; D gene: -; clone size: -; CDR3 protein: CASSIQGHNEQFF; CDR3 DNA: TGTGCCAGTAGTATACAGGGCCACAATGAGCAGTTCTTC
J gene: TRBJ2-1; V gene: TRBV30; D gene: -; clone size: -; CDR3 protein: CAWTINTGTDEQFF; CDR3 DNA: TGTGCCTGGACTATCAATACAGGGACCGATGAGCAGTTCTTC
J gene: TRBJ1-1; V gene: TRBV29-1; D gene: -; clone size: -; CDR3 protein: CSVVGTEAFF; CDR3 DNA: TGCAGCGTTGTAGGGACAGAAGCTTTCTTT